This T cell receptor beta chain was documented in a study of shared clonotypes between healthy human individuals. Study-wide results and caveats: Naive CD4 clonotypes were shared across several donors at 4.5% to 6.5%. The represented genetic and exposure-history diversity was limited by the small number of donors.

Germline lookup yields CDR1 SEHNR and CDR2 FQNEAQ (reference sequence). V was trimmed by 2 bases and J by 4 bases, leaving 15 bases between them. CDR3 length: 16 amino acids. For each subset, genomic DNA was distributed in equal portions over several immunoSEQ plates. Data came from immunoSEQ multiplex PCR; TCRdb stores just in-frame clones and leaves some out. This table has over a million clones, about 96% appearing once. A word on this clone: Antigen unknown.

This receptor was identified in a man aged 25-45 years in good health. The rearrangement uses TRBV7-9 and TRBJ1-3; D is possibly TRBD1 (6 bases). Sequenced: naive CD4+ T cells sorted from blood. The subset: CD45RA+ positively selected. CDR3 DNA: TGTGCCAGCAGCTTATACAGGGACCCACGCGGAAACACCATATATTTT. As protein: CASSLYRDPRGNTIYF.